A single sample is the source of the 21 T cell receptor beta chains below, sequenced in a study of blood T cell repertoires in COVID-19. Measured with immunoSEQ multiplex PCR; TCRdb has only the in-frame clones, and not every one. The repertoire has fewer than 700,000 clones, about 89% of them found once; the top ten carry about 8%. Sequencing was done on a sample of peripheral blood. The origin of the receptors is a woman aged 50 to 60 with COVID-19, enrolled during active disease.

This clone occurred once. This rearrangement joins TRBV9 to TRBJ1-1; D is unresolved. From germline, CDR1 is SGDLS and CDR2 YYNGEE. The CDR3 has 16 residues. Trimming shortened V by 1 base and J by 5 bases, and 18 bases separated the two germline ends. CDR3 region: CASSVSEGHRGTEAFF. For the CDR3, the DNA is TGTGCCAGCAGCGTAAGTGAGGGCCATCGGGGAACTGAAGCTTTCTTT.

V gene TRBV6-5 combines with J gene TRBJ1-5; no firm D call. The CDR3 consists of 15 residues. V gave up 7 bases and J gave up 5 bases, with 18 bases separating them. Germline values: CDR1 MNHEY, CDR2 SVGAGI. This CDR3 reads CASMGWQGSDQPQHF. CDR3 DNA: TGTGCCAGCATGGGTTGGCAAGGCAGCGATCAGCCCCAGCATTTT.

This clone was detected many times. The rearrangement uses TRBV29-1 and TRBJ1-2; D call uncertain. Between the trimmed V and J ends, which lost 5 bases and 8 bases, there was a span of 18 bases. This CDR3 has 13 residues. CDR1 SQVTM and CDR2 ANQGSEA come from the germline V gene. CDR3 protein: CSVRTPDFPGYTF. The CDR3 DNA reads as TGCAGCGTTCGCACACCCGACTTCCCCGGCTACACCTTC.

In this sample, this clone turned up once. The chain's CDR3 is CASSLTQGISRNTEAFF. As DNA, the CDR3 is TGTGCCAGCAGCTTGACCCAGGGAATCTCAAGGAACACTGAAGCTTTCTTT. The rearrangement links TRBV5-5 to TRBJ1-1; weak D call: TRBD1 (5 bases). The ends were cut back, 1 base at V and 1 base at J, with 17 bases in the middle. The germline CDR1 and CDR2 sequences are SGHKS and YYEKEE (reference sequence). The CDR3 is 17 residues long.

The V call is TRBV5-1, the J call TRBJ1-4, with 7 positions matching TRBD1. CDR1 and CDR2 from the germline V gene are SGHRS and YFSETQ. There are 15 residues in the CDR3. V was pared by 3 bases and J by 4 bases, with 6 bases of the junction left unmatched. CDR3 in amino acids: CASSWSGTDNEKLFF. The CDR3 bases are TGCGCCAGCAGCTGGTCCGGGACAGATAATGAAAAACTGTTTTTT. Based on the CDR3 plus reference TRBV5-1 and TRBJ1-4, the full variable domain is KAGVTQTPRYLIKTRGQQVTLSCSPISGHRSVSWYQQTPGQGLQFLFEYFSETQRNKGNFPGRFSGRQFSNSRSEMNVSTLELGDSALYLCASSWSGTDNEKLFFGSGTQLSVL.

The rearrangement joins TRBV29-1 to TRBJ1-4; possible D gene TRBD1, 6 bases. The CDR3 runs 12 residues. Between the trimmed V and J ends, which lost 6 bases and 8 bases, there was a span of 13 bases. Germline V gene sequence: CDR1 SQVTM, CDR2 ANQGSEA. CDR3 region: CSVGQGEEKLFF. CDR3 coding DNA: TGCAGCGTGGGACAAGGCGAGGAAAAACTGTTTTTT. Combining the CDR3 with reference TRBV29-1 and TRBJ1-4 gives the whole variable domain SAVISQKPSRDICQRGTSLTIQCQVDSQVTMMFWYRQQPGQSLTLIATANQGSEATYESGFVIDKFPISRPNLTFSTLTVSNMSPEDSSIYLCSVGQGEEKLFFGSGTQLSVL.

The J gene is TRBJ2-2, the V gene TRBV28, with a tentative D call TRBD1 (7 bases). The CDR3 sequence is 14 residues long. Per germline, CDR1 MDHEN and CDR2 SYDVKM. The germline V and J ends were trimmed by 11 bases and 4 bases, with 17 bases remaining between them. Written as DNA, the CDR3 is TGTGCCGCGACCCGCAGGGGGGTCACCGGGGAGCTGTTTTTT. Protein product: CAATRRGVTGELFF.

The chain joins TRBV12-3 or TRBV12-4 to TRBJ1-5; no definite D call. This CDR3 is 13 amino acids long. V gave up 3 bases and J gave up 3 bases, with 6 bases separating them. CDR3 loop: CASSFANNQPQHF. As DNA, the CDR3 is TGTGCCAGCAGTTTTGCGAACAATCAGCCCCAGCATTTT.

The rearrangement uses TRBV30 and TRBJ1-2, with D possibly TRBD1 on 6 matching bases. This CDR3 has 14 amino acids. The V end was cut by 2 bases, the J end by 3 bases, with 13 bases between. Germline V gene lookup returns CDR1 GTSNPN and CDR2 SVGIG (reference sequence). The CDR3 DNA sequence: TGTGCCTGGAGTTTTACAGGGTACTACTATGGCTACACCTTC. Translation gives CAWSFTGYYYGYTF.

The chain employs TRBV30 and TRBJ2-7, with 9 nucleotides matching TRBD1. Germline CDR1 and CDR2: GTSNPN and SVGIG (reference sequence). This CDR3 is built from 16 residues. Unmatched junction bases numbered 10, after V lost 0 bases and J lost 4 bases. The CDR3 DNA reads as TGTGCCTGGAGTGTAGGGGTCGGGACAGGGACTTACGAGCAGTACTTC. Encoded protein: CAWSVGVGTGTYEQYF.

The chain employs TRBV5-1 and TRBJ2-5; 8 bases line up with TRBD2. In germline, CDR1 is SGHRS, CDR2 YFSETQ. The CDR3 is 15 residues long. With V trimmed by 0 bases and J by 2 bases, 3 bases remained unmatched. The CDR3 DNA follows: TGCGCCAGCAGCTTGGAGTCTAGCGGGCAAGAGACCCAGTACTTC. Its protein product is CASSLESSGQETQYF. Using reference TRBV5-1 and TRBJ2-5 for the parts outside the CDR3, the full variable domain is KAGVTQTPRYLIKTRGQQVTLSCSPISGHRSVSWYQQTPGQGLQFLFEYFSETQRNKGNFPGRFSGRQFSNSRSEMNVSTLELGDSALYLCASSLESSGQETQYFGPGTRLLVL.

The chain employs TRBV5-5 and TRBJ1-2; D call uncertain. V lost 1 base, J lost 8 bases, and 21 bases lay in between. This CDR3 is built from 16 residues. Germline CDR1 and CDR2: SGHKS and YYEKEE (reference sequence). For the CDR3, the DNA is TGTGCCAGCAGCTTGAATCCGGACGGTGGGAGCCTCGGCTACACCTTC. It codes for CASSLNPDGGSLGYTF.

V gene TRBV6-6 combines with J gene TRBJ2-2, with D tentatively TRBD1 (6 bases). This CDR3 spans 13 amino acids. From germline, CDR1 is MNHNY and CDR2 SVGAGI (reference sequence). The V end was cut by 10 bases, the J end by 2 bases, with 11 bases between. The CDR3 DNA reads TGTGCCATCGAGGGGGTTAACACCGGGGAGCTGTTTTTT. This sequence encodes CAIEGVNTGELFF.

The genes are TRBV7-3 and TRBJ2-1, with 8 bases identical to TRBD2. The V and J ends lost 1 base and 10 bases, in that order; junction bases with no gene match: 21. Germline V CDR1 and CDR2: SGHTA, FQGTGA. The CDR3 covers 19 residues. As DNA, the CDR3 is TGTGCCAGCAGCTTAAAGCTTACTGTGGGACGGACTAGCCTTGCGGAGCAGTTCTTC. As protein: CASSLKLTVGRTSLAEQFF.

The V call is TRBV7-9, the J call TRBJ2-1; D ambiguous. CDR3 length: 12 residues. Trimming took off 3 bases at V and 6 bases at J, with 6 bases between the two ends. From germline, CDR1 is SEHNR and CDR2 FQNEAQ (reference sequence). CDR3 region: CASSFQFNEQFF. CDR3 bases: TGTGCCAGCAGCTTCCAATTCAATGAGCAGTTCTTC.

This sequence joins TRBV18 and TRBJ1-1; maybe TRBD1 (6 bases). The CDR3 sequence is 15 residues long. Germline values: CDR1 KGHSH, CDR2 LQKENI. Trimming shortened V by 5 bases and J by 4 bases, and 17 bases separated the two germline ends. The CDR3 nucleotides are TGTGCCAGCTCAACACAGGGAGGGCCTAGCACTGAAGCTTTCTTT. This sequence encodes CASSTQGGPSTEAFF. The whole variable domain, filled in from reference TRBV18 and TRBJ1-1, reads NAGVMQNPRHLVRRRGQEARLRCSPMKGHSHVYWYRQLPEEGLKFMVYLQKENIIDESGMPKERFSAEFPKEGPSILRIQQVVRGDSAAYFCASSTQGGPSTEAFFGQGTRLTVV.

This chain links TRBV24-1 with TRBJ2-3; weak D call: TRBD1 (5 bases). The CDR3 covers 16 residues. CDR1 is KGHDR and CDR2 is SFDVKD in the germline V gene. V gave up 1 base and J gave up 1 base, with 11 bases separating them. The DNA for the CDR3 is TGTGCCACCAGTGATTTTCCAGGGCTCCGCACAGATACGCAGTATTTT. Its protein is CATSDFPGLRTDTQYF.

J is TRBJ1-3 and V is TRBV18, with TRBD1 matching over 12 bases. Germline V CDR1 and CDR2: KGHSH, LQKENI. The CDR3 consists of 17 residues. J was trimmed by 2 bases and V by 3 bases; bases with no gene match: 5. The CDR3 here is CASSPEGQGATGNTIYF. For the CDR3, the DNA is TGTGCCAGCTCACCTGAGGGACAGGGGGCGACTGGAAACACCATATATTTT.

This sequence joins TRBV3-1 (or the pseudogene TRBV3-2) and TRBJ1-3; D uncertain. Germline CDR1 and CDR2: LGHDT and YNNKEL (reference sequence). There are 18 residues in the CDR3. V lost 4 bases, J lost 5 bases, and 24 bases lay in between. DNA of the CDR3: TGTGCCAGCAGCCCCAAAGGTTTTCTCCCCGAGGGCCGAAACACCATATATTTT. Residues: CASSPKGFLPEGRNTIYF.

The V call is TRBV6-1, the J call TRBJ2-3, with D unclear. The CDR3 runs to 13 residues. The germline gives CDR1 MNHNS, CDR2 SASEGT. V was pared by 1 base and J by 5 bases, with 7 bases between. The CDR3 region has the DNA TGTGCCAGCAGTGAAGTGCGGCTAGATACGCAGTATTTT. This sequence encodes CASSEVRLDTQYF.

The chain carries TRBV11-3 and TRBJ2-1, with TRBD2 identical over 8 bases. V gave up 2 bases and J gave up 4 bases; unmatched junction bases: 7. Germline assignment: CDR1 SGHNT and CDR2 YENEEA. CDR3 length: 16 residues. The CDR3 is CASSLKSGGSYNEQFF. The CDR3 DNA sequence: TGTGCCAGCAGCTTAAAGAGCGGGGGTTCGTACAATGAGCAGTTCTTC.